These 32 T cell receptor beta chains were sequenced from one sample in a study of early T cells in non-severe SARS-CoV-2 infection. In TCRdb, the 5' RACE reads were re-called with MiXCR into one record per CDR3 protein. Of approximately 44,000 distinct CDR3 sequences listed, 12% are singletons. The sequencing sample was made of whole blood. The source is an adult who was a healthcare worker with PCR-confirmed SARS-CoV-2 infection or an uninfected control (not recorded which).

This clonotype was counted once. The chain recombines TRBV2 with TRBJ2-5, with TRBD2 as a possible D gene (6 bases). V lost 4 bases and J 5 bases, leaving 14 bases between the germline ends. The CDR3 loop spans 14 amino acids. In germline, CDR1 is SNHLY, CDR2 FYNNEI. DNA of the CDR3: TGTGCCAGCAGTGGACGGGGAAGCGGGGAGACCCAGTACTTC. Protein: CASSGRGSGETQYF.

This clonotype was seen repeatedly, ten times or more. The chain has TRBV5-4 and TRBJ2-1; TRBD2 matches 9 bases. CDR1 is SGHNT and CDR2 is YYREEE in the germline V gene (reference sequence). Germline trimming cut 2 bases from V and 2 bases from J; bases unmatched to any gene: 5. This CDR3 region has 16 residues. Here the CDR3 DNA reads TGTGCCAGCAGCTTTACTAGCGGGCGTACCTACAATGAGCAGTTCTTC. This gives the protein CASSFTSGRTYNEQFF.

V usage is TRBV5-6 and J usage is TRBJ2-1, with 7 nucleotides matching TRBD1. Germline V gene data show CDR1 as SGHDT and CDR2 as YYEEEE. The CDR3 length is 14 residues. Unmatched junction bases numbered 3, after V lost 0 bases and J lost 6 bases. The CDR3 sequence: CASSLDPGGNEQFF. CDR3 sequence (DNA): TGTGCCAGCAGCTTGGATCCAGGGGGCAATGAGCAGTTCTTC.

This clonotype was observed many times. This sequence joins TRBV2 and TRBJ2-2; D perhaps matches TRBD1 (6 bases). V was clipped by 8 bases and J by 1 base, with 11 bases between them. Germline-derived CDR1 and CDR2 are SNHLY and FYNNEI. This CDR3 region has 14 residues. The CDR3 here is CASSQGLNTGELFF. The CDR3 DNA reads TGTGCCAGCTCTCAGGGGCTGAACACCGGGGAGCTGTTTTTT.

This sequence joins TRBV19 and TRBJ1-1; 8 nucleotides line up with TRBD1. Trimming cost V 4 bases and J 5 bases; bases outside gene matches: 6. Germline CDR1 LNHDA, CDR2 SQIVND (reference sequence). The CDR3 runs to 14 residues. CDR3 nucleotides: TGTGCCAGTAGTACGCGGACAGGGAGAACTGAAGCTTTCTTT. Residues: CASSTRTGRTEAFF. The full variable domain, rest sourced from reference TRBV19 and TRBJ1-1, is DGGITQSPKYLFRKEGQNVTLSCEQNLNHDAMYWYRQDPGQGLRLIYYSQIVNDFQKGDIAEGYSVSREKKESFPLTVTSAQKNPTAFYLCASSTRTGRTEAFFGQGTRLTVV.

The chain has TRBV9 and TRBJ2-1; TRBD1 or TRBD2 may be the D gene (5 bases each). The CDR3 covers 17 residues. Germline lookup yields CDR1 SGDLS and CDR2 YYNGEE. Trimming pared 3 bases from V and 0 bases from J, leaving 16 bases between. The CDR3 region is CASSDGTMIHSYNEQFF. The CDR3 coding sequence is TGTGCCAGCAGCGATGGGACCATGATCCACTCCTACAATGAGCAGTTCTTC.

This rearrangement joins TRBV7-2 to TRBJ2-1; 7 positions agree with TRBD2. The CDR3 loop spans 13 amino acids. Germline CDR1 and CDR2: SGHTA and FQGNSA. V shed 7 bases, J shed 5 bases, and the junction held 5 bases outside the gene matches. The CDR3 nucleotides are TGTGCCAGCACCATACTAGCGAACAATGAGCAGTTCTTC. Translation: CASTILANNEQFF.

This clonotype turned up a few times. No conserved phenylalanine or tryptophan is present at the end of the CDR3, so a read error is the likely explanation. The V call is TRBV6-2 or TRBV6-3, the J call TRBJ2-1, with TRBD2 matching over 14 bases. The ends lost 4 bases at V and 0 bases at J; junction bases unmatched: 14. Germline V gene data show CDR1 as MNHEY and CDR2 as SVGEGT. This CDR3 comprises 21 residues. CDR3 DNA: TGTGCCAGCAGTTCGACCCCAATGACTAGCGGGGGGGCTGGCTCCTACAATGAGCAGTTCTCC. This translates into CASSSTPMTSGGAGSYNEQFS.

In its sample, this clonotype was seen many times. V is TRBV19 and J is TRBJ2-5; the D gene is possibly TRBD2 (5 bases). Trimming cost V 6 bases and J 5 bases, with 16 bases left between them. The CDR3 is made up of 14 amino acids. From germline, CDR1 is LNHDA and CDR2 SQIVND (reference sequence). The CDR3 nucleotides read TGTGCCAGTAGCCAGGTAGCGAGGAGCGAGACCCAGTACTTC. Protein product: CASSQVARSETQYF. Full variable domain (rest looked up from reference TRBV19 and TRBJ2-5): DGGITQSPKYLFRKEGQNVTLSCEQNLNHDAMYWYRQDPGQGLRLIYYSQIVNDFQKGDIAEGYSVSREKKESFPLTVTSAQKNPTAFYLCASSQVARSETQYFGPGTRLLVL.

In its sample, this clonotype was seen many times. The chain recombines TRBV19 with TRBJ2-1; possibly TRBD1 for D (7 bases). CDR3 length: 15 amino acids. Trimming removed 7 bases from V and 6 bases from J, with 19 bases in between. The germline V gene has CDR1 LNHDA and CDR2 SQIVND (reference sequence). The CDR3 sequence is CASTGKNRGLNEQFF. In DNA, the CDR3 is TGTGCCAGTACCGGAAAGAACAGGGGACTCAATGAGCAGTTCTTC.

This clonotype was seen only a few times. This chain connects TRBV6-5 to TRBJ2-7, with D possibly matching TRBD1 (5 bases). Trimming took off 2 bases at V and 0 bases at J, with 11 bases between the two ends. Germline V lookup: CDR1 MNHEY, CDR2 SVGAGI. This CDR3 is built from 15 residues. The CDR3 is CASSYVGQSSYEQYF. CDR3 sequence (DNA): TGTGCCAGCAGTTACGTTGGACAAAGCTCCTACGAGCAGTACTTC.

CDR3: CASSQDSGGETQYF. CDR3 DNA: TGCGCCAGCAGCCAAGATTCGGGGGGCGAGACCCAGTACTTC. This chain joins TRBV4-1 and TRBJ2-5; maybe TRBD2 (7 bases). V gave up 0 bases and J gave up 5 bases, with 10 bases separating them. Germline V CDR1 and CDR2: MGHRA, YSYEKL. This CDR3 has 14 residues.

This clonotype was seen repeatedly, ten times or more. This rearrangement joins TRBV6-6 to TRBJ2-7; 7 bases align to TRBD2. Germline V gene lookup returns CDR1 MNHNY and CDR2 SVGAGI (reference sequence). With V trimmed by 7 bases and J by 3 bases, 9 bases remained unmatched. CDR3 length: 14 residues. CDR3: CASKTGGSGYEQYF. CDR3 nucleotide sequence: TGTGCCAGCAAAACGGGAGGTTCCGGCTACGAGCAGTACTTC.

This clonotype was seen repeatedly, ten times or more. This rearrangement joins TRBV2 to TRBJ1-5; 7 nucleotides line up with TRBD1. The CDR3 runs to 14 residues. Trimming removed 8 bases from V and 0 bases from J; junction bases left unmatched: 4. Germline values: CDR1 SNHLY, CDR2 FYNNEI. The CDR3 sequence: CASGDSYSNQPQHF. The DNA for the CDR3 is TGTGCCAGCGGGGACAGCTATAGCAATCAGCCCCAGCATTTT.

The rearrangement links TRBV29-1 to TRBJ1-5; 9 bases fit TRBD1. This CDR3 comprises 13 residues. CDR1 SQVTM and CDR2 ANQGSEA come from the germline V gene. With V trimmed by 7 bases and J by 7 bases, 8 bases remained unmatched. CDR3 loop: CSAQGQGGQPQHF. CDR3 bases: TGCAGCGCCCAGGGACAGGGCGGGCAGCCCCAGCATTTT.

The V and J genes are TRBV12-2 and TRBJ1-5; the tabulated D call, TRBD1, remains unverified against the DNA. TRBV12-2 is a listed pseudogene. CDR3 size: 16 residues. This chain's CDR3 is CASRNRGRHFMTAQHF. The CDR3 DNA follows: TGTGCAAGTCGAAACAGGGGGCGCCATTTTATGACAGCCCAGCATTTT.

The sample holds a few counts of this clonotype. The chain links TRBV20-1 to TRBJ1-2; D unresolved. The V gene's germline CDR1 is DFQATT and CDR2 SNEGSKA (reference sequence). V lost 6 bases to trimming and J lost 4 bases, with 9 bases between them. There are 11 residues in the CDR3. CDR3 DNA sequence: TGCAGTGCCTCACCCCCCTATGGCTACACCTTC. Amino acid sequence: CSASPPYGYTF.

The rearrangement links TRBV4-1 to TRBJ2-7, with D perhaps TRBD2 (6 bases). Trimming shortened V by 1 base and J by 5 bases, and 9 bases separated the two germline ends. Germline lookup yields CDR1 MGHRA and CDR2 YSYEKL. The CDR3 has 13 amino acids. The CDR3 coding sequence is TGCGCCAGCAGCCAAGGGACTAACAACGAGCAGTACTTC. This translates into CASSQGTNNEQYF.

This clonotype appeared many times. The chain has TRBV5-5 and TRBJ2-5; TRBD2 is a possible D gene (7 bases). Germline values: CDR1 SGHKS, CDR2 YYEKEE (reference sequence). The CDR3 is 13 residues long. Trimming left V 3 bases short and J 4 bases short, with 10 bases between. The CDR3 region has the DNA TGTGCCAGCAGCTCAGGGGAGGGAGAGACCCAGTACTTC. Its translation is CASSSGEGETQYF. The whole variable domain, filled in from reference TRBV5-5 and TRBJ2-5, reads DAGVTQSPTHLIKTRGQQVTLRCSPISGHKSVSWYQQVLGQGPQFIFQYYEKEERGRGNFPDRFSARQFPNYSSELNVNALLLGDSALYLCASSSGEGETQYFGPGTRLLVL.

In its sample, this clonotype was seen many times. V usage is TRBV24-1 and J usage is TRBJ2-3; the match to TRBD2 covers 10 bases. CDR3 size: 16 residues. V trimming: 3 bases; J trimming: 4 bases; junction bases outside the gene matches: 6. The germline V gene encodes CDR1 KGHDR and CDR2 SFDVKD. CDR3 nucleotide sequence: TGTGCCACCAGTGATCCCAGCGGGGGGGCCCCAGATACGCAGTATTTT. Amino acid sequence: CATSDPSGGAPDTQYF.

This rearrangement joins TRBV2 to TRBJ1-2, with a possible D match to TRBD1 (5 bases). Looked up from germline, CDR1 is SNHLY and CDR2 is FYNNEI. Trimming stripped 9 bases from V and 3 bases from J, with 23 bases between. This CDR3 is 16 amino acids long. CDR3 DNA sequence: TGTGCCAGTTGGGGGGGATCGGCAGGCCGGGACTATGGCTACACCTTC. It translates to CASWGGSAGRDYGYTF.

The chain links TRBV20-1 to TRBJ2-3, with 11 nucleotides matching TRBD2. Looked up from germline, CDR1 is DFQATT and CDR2 is SNEGSKA (reference sequence). The CDR3 has 15 amino acids. Germline trimming cut 6 bases from V and 2 bases from J; bases unmatched to any gene: 7. CDR3: CSALKLAGDTDTQYF. As DNA, the CDR3 is TGCAGTGCCCTAAAACTAGCGGGGGACACAGATACGCAGTATTTT.

The sample holds a few counts of this clonotype. CDR3 amino acids: CASSFLTSGTHMGNTEAFF. The DNA for the CDR3 is TGTGCCAGCAGCTTTCTCACGTCTGGGACCCATATGGGGAACACTGAAGCTTTCTTT. The V call is TRBV7-9, the J call TRBJ1-1; tentatively, D is TRBD1 (5 bases). Germline V gives CDR1 SEHNR, CDR2 FQNEAQ (reference sequence). This CDR3 comprises 19 residues. Between the trimmed V and J ends, which lost 3 bases and 1 base, there was a span of 24 bases.

This chain connects TRBV19 to TRBJ1-1; D is ambiguous. V lost 8 bases, J lost 1 base, and 5 bases lay in between. CDR3 size: 11 residues. CDR1 is LNHDA, CDR2 SQIVND, per germline (reference sequence). This chain's CDR3 is CASVRNTEAFF. The CDR3 DNA is TGTGCCAGTGTAAGGAACACTGAAGCTTTCTTT.

This clonotype has ten or more counts. V gene TRBV27 combines with J gene TRBJ1-1; weak D call: TRBD1 (5 bases). Germline CDR1 is MNHEY and CDR2 is SMNVEV (reference sequence). The CDR3 extends over 14 amino acids. V shed 2 bases and J shed 10 bases, with 17 bases lying between them. CDR3: CASSLEGGTGRAFF. DNA for the CDR3: TGTGCCAGCAGTTTAGAGGGCGGAACAGGTCGAGCTTTCTTT.

This clonotype occurred many times. The J gene is TRBJ1-2, the V gene TRBV19, with 8 positions matching TRBD1. The V gene's germline CDR1 is LNHDA and CDR2 SQIVND (reference sequence). The CDR3 contains 14 residues. Trimming removed 7 bases from V and 3 bases from J; junction bases left unmatched: 7. CDR3 amino acids: CASIPGQVYYGYTF. In DNA form, the CDR3 reads TGTGCCAGTATCCCGGGACAGGTTTACTATGGCTACACCTTC.

This clonotype has a count of ten or more. J is TRBJ2-1 and V is TRBV13; 8 positions match TRBD2. The CDR3 extends over 15 amino acids. Trimming at V came to 7 bases and at J to 4 bases, leaving 9 bases not matched to a gene. From germline, CDR1 is PRHDT and CDR2 FYEKMQ (reference sequence). The CDR3 coding sequence is TGTGCCAGCACGCGGGGGCTAGCGGGTTACAATGAGCAGTTCTTC. Its protein product is CASTRGLAGYNEQFF.

This clonotype occurred many times. V usage is TRBV20-1 and J usage is TRBJ2-1; D gene uncertain. Trimming stripped 3 bases from V and 6 bases from J, with 18 bases between. The CDR3 totals 15 residues. Germline V gives CDR1 DFQATT, CDR2 SNEGSKA (reference sequence). The CDR3 DNA is TGCAGTGCTAGGTGGATGGTGACTTCACCCAATGAGCAGTTCTTC. Residues: CSARWMVTSPNEQFF.

This clonotype was counted at least ten times. This chain links TRBV2 with TRBJ1-5; possible D gene TRBD1, 5 bases. The CDR3 consists of 15 residues. CDR1 SNHLY and CDR2 FYNNEI come from the germline V gene. The V end lost 4 bases, the J end lost 3 bases, and 13 bases lay between the germline ends. The CDR3 nucleotides are TGTGCCAGCAGTGGGGGGACGGAGTTCAATCAGCCCCAGCATTTT. Translating gives CASSGGTEFNQPQHF.

The chain joins TRBV2 to TRBJ2-3; 10 nucleotides align to TRBD2. V was clipped by 7 bases and J by 2 bases; unmatched bases: 6. This CDR3 contains 15 residues. The germline CDR1 and CDR2 sequences are SNHLY and FYNNEI. The CDR3 bases are TGTGCCAGCAAGATGACTAGCGGGTCCACAGATACGCAGTATTTT. Residues: CASKMTSGSTDTQYF.

Ten or more counts support this clonotype. Germline is not matched at one junction end, which may reflect a read error. V is TRBV12-3 or TRBV12-4 and J is TRBJ2-5; tentatively, D is TRBD1 or TRBD2 (5 bases each). This CDR3 has 14 residues. The CDR3 loop is CASGLGPSGGTQYF. The CDR3 DNA is TGTGCCAGCGGTTTGGGCCCGTCTGGGGGGACCCAGTACTTC.

CDR3 sequence reads: CASTPPGSQETQYF. The CDR3 DNA is TGTGCCAGCACCCCTCCAGGGTCACAAGAGACCCAGTACTTC. This rearrangement joins TRBV28 to TRBJ2-5; weak D call: TRBD1 (5 bases). The V end lost 7 bases, the J end lost 2 bases, and 14 bases lay between the germline ends. Germline assignment: CDR1 MDHEN and CDR2 SYDVKM. The CDR3 has 14 residues.